This T cell receptor beta chain was found in a study of T cell responses to AZD1222 COVID-19 vaccine. Broader study findings: After two AZD1222 doses, spike-specific TCR breadth and depth rose versus day 0. Along spike, vaccine-associated CD4 TCRs were found throughout, with dominance at 160-218 and 743-854. Nearly half of spike-specific TCRs reportedly go after variant regions that carry no mutations. Baseline serostatus was positive in only a handful of AZD1222 recipients.

CDR3 size: 13 residues. Deletions cut 5 bases from V and 5 bases from J, with 10 bases between. Remarks on this clone: What it recognizes is unknown.

Repertoires were generated with immunoSEQ multiplex PCR, while TCRdb's copy carries only in-frame clones and drops some. The profile covers tens of thousands of clones, with 75% to 95% appearing a single time and roughly 6.7% taken by the ten largest. V is TRBV12-3 or TRBV12-4 and J is TRBJ2-1, with D perhaps matching TRBD1 or TRBD2 (5 bases each). Sample: peripheral blood, taken 28 days after the second dose of the MenACWY control vaccine. The TCR was taken from an adult who received the MenACWY meningococcal vaccine as a control. In DNA form, the CDR3 reads TGTGCCAGCAGTCCGGGACCAGACAATGAGCAGTTCTTC. Protein sequence: CASSPGPDNEQFF.